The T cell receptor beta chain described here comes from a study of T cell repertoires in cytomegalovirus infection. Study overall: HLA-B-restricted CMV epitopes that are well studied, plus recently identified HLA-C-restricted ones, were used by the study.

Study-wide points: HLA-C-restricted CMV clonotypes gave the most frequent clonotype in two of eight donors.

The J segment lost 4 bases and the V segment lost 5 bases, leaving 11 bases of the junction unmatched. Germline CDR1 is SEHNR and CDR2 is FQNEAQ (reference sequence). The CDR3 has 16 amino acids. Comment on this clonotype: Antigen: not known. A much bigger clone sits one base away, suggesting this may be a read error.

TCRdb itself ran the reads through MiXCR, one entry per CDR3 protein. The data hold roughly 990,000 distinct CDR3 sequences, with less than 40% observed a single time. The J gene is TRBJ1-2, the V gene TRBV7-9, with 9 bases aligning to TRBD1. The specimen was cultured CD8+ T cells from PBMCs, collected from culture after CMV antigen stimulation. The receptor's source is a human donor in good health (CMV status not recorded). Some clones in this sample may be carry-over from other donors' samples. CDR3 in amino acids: CASSGLPLQGAYGYTF. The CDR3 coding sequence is TGTGCCAGCAGCGGACTACCGTTACAGGGGGCCTATGGCTACACCTTC.